What follows describes a single T cell receptor beta chain. Its antigen is not identified. This sample is drawn from a study of T cell repertoires in cytomegalovirus infection. Across the study: Signatures in public TCR beta sequences pointed to both CMV infection and matching HLA type.

TCRdb reanalysed the reads using MiXCR and keeps one entry per CDR3 protein. The data show 570,000 or so distinct CDR3 sequences, with 40% seen just once and 48% held by the top ten. Deletions cut 3 bases from V and 6 bases from J, with 11 bases between. The V gene's germline CDR1 is MNHEY and CDR2 SMNVEV (reference sequence). CDR3 length: 13 residues. Study-wide points: HLA-C-restricted, CMV-specific TCR beta clonotypes were dominant ex vivo.

The source material was cultured PBMCs, sampled from culture after CMV antigen stimulation. The genes are TRBV27 and TRBJ1-2, with a possible D match to TRBD1 (6 bases). The sequence was obtained from a human donor in good health (CMV status not recorded). Some clones in this sample may be carry-over from other donors' samples. The CDR3 DNA sequence: TGTGCCAGCAGTTTCGGGGGGCAGAATGGCTACACCTTC. It is translated as CASSFGGQNGYTF.